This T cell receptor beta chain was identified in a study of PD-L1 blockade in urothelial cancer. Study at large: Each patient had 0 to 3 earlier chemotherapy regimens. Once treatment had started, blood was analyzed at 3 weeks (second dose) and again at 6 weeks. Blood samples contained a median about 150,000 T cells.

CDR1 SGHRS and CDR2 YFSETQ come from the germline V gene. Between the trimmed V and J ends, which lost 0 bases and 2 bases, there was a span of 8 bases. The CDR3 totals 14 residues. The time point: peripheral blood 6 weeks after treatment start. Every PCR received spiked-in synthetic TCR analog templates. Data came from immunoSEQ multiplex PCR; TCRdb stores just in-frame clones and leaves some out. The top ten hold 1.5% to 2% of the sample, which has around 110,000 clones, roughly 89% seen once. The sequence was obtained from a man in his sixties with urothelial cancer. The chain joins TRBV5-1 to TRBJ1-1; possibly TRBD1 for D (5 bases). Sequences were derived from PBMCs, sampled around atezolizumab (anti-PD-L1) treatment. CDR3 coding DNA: TGCGCCAGCAGCTTGGGACAGATTAACACTGAAGCTTTCTTT. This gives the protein CASSLGQINTEAFF.